Sequencing of this TCR beta chain was carried out in a study of blood T cell repertoires in COVID-19. In the study overall: The origin of the acute and convalescent COVID-19 samples was the United States, Italy and Spain. PBMCs, B-cell-depleted T cells, or T cells provided the cDNA or gDNA that made up the material.

Original analysis: The assay estimated nucleated cells by amplifying reference gene primers. Generated by immunoSEQ multiplex PCR, the TCRdb table keeps only in-frame clones and is missing some. The V and J calls and the clone size are those of that table, but D and trimming were determined from the DNA. The sample lists about 180,000 clones, about 88% occurring once. Trimming removed 4 bases at V and 7 bases at J, with 18 bases between. The CDR3 spans 14 residues. Germline CDR1 and CDR2: SGDLS and YYNGEE. The sequence was collected from a woman between 25 and 40 years old with active or convalescent COVID-19. The sample was peripheral blood. The chain has TRBV9 and TRBJ2-7, with D unclear. CDR3 residues: CASSPTSGLHEQYF. As DNA, the CDR3 is TGTGCCAGCAGCCCGACATCCGGCTTGCATGAGCAGTACTTC.